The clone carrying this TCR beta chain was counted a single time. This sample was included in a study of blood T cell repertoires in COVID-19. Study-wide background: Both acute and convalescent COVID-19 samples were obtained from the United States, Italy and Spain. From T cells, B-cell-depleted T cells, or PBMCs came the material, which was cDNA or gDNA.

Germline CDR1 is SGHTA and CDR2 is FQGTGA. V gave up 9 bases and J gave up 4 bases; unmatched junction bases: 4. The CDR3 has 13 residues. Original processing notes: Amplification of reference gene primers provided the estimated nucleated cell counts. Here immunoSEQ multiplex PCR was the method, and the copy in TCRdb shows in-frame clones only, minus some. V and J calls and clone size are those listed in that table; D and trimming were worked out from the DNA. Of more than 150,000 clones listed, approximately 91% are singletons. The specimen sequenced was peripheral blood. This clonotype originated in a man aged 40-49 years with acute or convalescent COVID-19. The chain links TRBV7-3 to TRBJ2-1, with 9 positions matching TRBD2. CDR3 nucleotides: TGTGCCAGTTCTAGCGGGGCTTACAATGAGCAGTTCTTC. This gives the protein CASSSGAYNEQFF.